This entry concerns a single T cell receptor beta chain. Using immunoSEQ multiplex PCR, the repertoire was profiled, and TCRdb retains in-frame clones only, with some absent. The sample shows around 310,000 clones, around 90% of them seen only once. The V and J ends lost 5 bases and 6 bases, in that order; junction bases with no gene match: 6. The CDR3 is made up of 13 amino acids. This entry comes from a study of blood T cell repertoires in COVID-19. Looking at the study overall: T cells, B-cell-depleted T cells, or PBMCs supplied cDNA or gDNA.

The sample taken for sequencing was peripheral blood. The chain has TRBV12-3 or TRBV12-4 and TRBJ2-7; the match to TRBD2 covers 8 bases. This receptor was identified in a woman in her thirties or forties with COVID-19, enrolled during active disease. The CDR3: CASSLRLATEQYF. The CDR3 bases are TGTGCCAGCAGTCTAAGACTAGCGACCGAGCAGTACTTC.